This T cell receptor beta chain was obtained from a study of cytomegalovirus exposure and HLA in healthy donors. About the research overall: Genotyping of 398 donors showed that about 84% belonged to the Caucasian-associated ancestry cluster.

CDR1 and CDR2 (germline): SNHLY, FYNNEI. The ends were cut back, 2 bases at V and 10 bases at J, with 18 bases in the middle. The CDR3 covers 15 residues. A multiplex PCR was run with 60 Vbeta primers and 13 Jbeta primers. Only in-frame clones appear in the TCRdb table, and some are missing; sequencing was by immunoSEQ multiplex PCR. Of roughly 100,000 clones listed, about three quarters are singletons. V gene TRBV2 combines with J gene TRBJ1-5; tentatively, D is TRBD1 (5 bases). This TCR came from a female donor in good health and CMV-seropositive. Sequences were obtained from PBMCs. CDR3 DNA: TGTGCCAGCAGTGAAAATAATGGCAGGGCAGGCCCCCAGCATTTT. It specifies CASSENNGRAGPQHF.